This entry lists 2 T cell receptor beta chains sequenced from one sample in a study of radiotherapy plus CTLA-4 blockade in lung cancer. Method: immunoSEQ multiplex PCR; TCRdb's copy keeps in-frame clones and lacks some. The sample yields roughly 30,000 clones, approximately 80% seen once. The material was peripheral blood, obtained from a patient treated with radiotherapy plus ipilimumab. The receptors here all came from a human donor with non-small cell lung cancer who had stable disease on radiotherapy plus ipilimumab.

This chain links TRBV5-1 with TRBJ1-1; D is undetermined. The length of the CDR3 is 14 residues. Germline V lookup: CDR1 SGHRS, CDR2 YFSETQ. Trimming took off 0 bases at V and 2 bases at J, with 8 bases between the two ends. The CDR3 loop is CASSLEVQNTEAFF. CDR3 coding DNA: TGCGCCAGCAGCTTGGAGGTCCAAAACACTGAAGCTTTCTTT.

The chain employs TRBV18 and TRBJ2-2; 8 bases match TRBD1. This CDR3 comprises 16 residues. Trimming at V came to 3 bases and at J to 1 base, leaving 4 bases not matched to a gene. In germline, CDR1 is KGHSH, CDR2 LQKENI. Here the CDR3 reads CASSPLGQVNTGELFF. The CDR3, as DNA: TGTGCCAGCTCACCGCTGGGACAGGTGAACACCGGGGAGCTGTTTTTT.